This T cell receptor (beta chain) stems from a study of cytomegalovirus exposure and HLA in healthy donors (TCRdb year 2017). For the study in its entirety: In an earlier analysis of 450 to 750 of the donors, 250 to 350 Gb of sequence data and 95 million to 130 million unique TCR beta sequences from 150 million to 200 million T cells were reported. About 300 gigabases of sequencing data and tens of millions of unique TCR sequences were included in an early release covering roughly 700 HLA-typed donors. The genetic ancestry cluster associated with self-reported Caucasian donors included about 81% of the 398 genotyped donors. The study aimed to test whether cataloging public T cell receptors could reveal signatures of past pathogen exposure. The T cell repertoires of under 750 subjects were profiled by immunosequencing and related to cytomegalovirus serostatus. Along with the roughly 670-subject first cohort, a separate validation cohort of more than 90 different subjects was used. The study combined high-throughput TCR immunosequencing, statistical association of individual TCRs with disease status, and machine learning to predict cytomegalovirus infection status. A later analysis re-analyzed previously published TCR beta repertoires from 660 or so donors and added high-resolution HLA genotyping to study TCR occurrence patterns. In the later analysis, no new phenotypic data were used to find candidate immune exposures; instead, reliance was placed on TCR beta sequences and their occurrence across donors. In an earlier analysis of about 590 of the donors, high-throughput TCR beta sequencing was used to judge whether each TCR beta V gene segment behaved as functional or pseudogenic. Donor age, sex, ethnicity and CMV serostatus were compiled alongside the repertoire data. Genome-wide SNP genotypes for about 60% of the roughly 670 donors were used in a later genetic analysis, which treated that subset as a discovery cohort. All discovery cohort repertoires had been generated on a single sequencing platform. Both class I and class II loci were covered by HLA typing, at four-digit resolution. Typing coverage differed by locus: A, B, C, DRB1 and DQB1 were typed in roughly 620-640 donors, DQA1 in 500 to 550, DPA1 in 600 to 610, and DPB1 in roughly 470. Five DR-DQ haplotypes were handled as single units for association and clustering, since linkage in the cohort was strong. Among about 400 genotyped donors of the cohort, an average of approximately 240,000 unique TCR beta nucleotide sequences was sequenced per donor, of which about 20% were non-productive. General conclusions and limits of the study: A later analysis found that TCR association rates varied across HLA loci, with DRB1 alleles showing the most associated TCRs and HLA-C alleles the fewest. Presence/absence analyses assumed roughly uniform sequencing depth across donors, an assumption that may not hold. Because some donors lacked HLA typing at each locus, the association tests relied only on the typed subset. Correlated functional status among segregating V segments might be attributable to linkage disequilibrium, but an unknown experimental factor could not be ruled out. In a later analysis, several top co-occurrence clusters were reported to appear linked to parvovirus B19, influenza, CMV and Epstein-Barr virus. In a later analysis, most CMV-associated TCR beta chains were found to appear HLA-restricted, with HLA associations seemingly driven largely by CMV exposure. According to a later genetic analysis, donors in an Asian-associated ancestry cluster had fewer N-insertions in productive TCRs than the approximately 630-donor mean. In an earlier analysis of more than 450 of the donors, most TCR beta V segments were observed in productive rearrangements about 90% or about 30% of the time, broadly matching IMGT annotations. The classifier was reported to diagnose cytomegalovirus status with high specificity and sensitivity in both the original and validation cohorts. Most TCR sequences were observed very rarely across donors, whereas some public TCRs were present in many individuals. A total of roughly 160 TCR beta chains were listed by the study as associated with cytomegalovirus. Immune exposure information for the cohort was limited to CMV serostatus. The authors suggested that the approach could potentially be extended to other disease states and immunological phenotypes. In a later analysis, HLA-associated TCR beta chains were found to be more clonally expanded and to have lower generation probabilities than equally common non-associated chains. Specific HLA alleles were associated with 18,000 or so TCR beta sequences at a false discovery rate of 0.05 in a later analysis. In a later genetic analysis, a missense DCLRE1C variant was associated with V-gene and J-gene trimming of TCR beta chains, and the association was replicated in an independent cohort. When HLA alleles, especially DR and DQ, strongly co-occurred, TCR associations were difficult to assign to individual alleles. The 87-base-pair reads could not distinguish some IMGT-functional V segments, including TRBV6-2 and TRBV6-3, so those segments were excluded. A further reported finding was that TCR beta sequences accurately predicted the HLA-A and HLA-B alleles for most subjects in the first cohort. In vitro tests confirmed that a few of the cytomegalovirus-associated TCR beta chains recognize cytomegalovirus antigens. A cluster of highly shared sequence variants was judged likely to represent a technical artifact of the sequencing pipeline. The earlier analysis of 587 of the donors excluded roughly 17 rarely observed V segments, including chromosome 9 orphons, because counts were too low. This cohort had only TCR beta chains sequenced, and the lack of alpha or paired-chain data limited which features could be detected.

The library was produced with the immunoSEQ multiplex PCR assay. For the multiplex PCR, a mixture combining 60 forward primers for TCR Vbeta segments and 13 reverse primers for TCR Jbeta segments was used. The CDR3 region of rearranged TCR beta genes was amplified from genomic DNA by a multiplex PCR assay. The Illumina HiSeq System was used to sequence the amplified TCR beta libraries as 87-base-pair reads. Per the source publication's procedure: Across the 670 or so repertoires, a later analysis counted tens of millions of unique TCR beta chains, around 10 million of which were shared by at least two donors. To remove PCR and sequencing errors, raw reads were error-corrected and collapsed into unique sequences using a nearest-neighbor algorithm that merged closely related sequences. V, D and J gene segments were assigned by aligning CDR3 sequences to IMGT reference sequences. For a sequence to be retained, at least a six-nucleotide match to both a V gene segment and a J gene segment was required. A rearrangement counted as productive if the CDR3 had no stop codons and remained in frame with V and J, and every other rearrangement counted as non-productive. Following IMGT convention, CDR3 was defined as the stretch from the second conserved V-encoded cysteine up to the conserved J-encoded phenylalanine. The earlier analysis of more than 450 of the donors excluded sequences that lacked an unambiguous match to a single V gene segment. In an earlier analysis of roughly 500 of the donors, V segments were called functional above 56.7% productive rearrangements and were called segregating when the between-donor standard deviation exceeded 5%. A statistical classification framework was built for diagnosing cytomegalovirus status from the catalog of TCR beta chain sequences. In a later analysis, V and J genes were assigned by comparing TCR nucleotide sequences against IMGT/GENE-DB human TR gene sequences. The TCRdist pipeline was used in a later analysis to assign CDR3 sequences and most-parsimonious VDJ recombination scenarios. A later analysis defined each TCR beta chain by its CDR3 amino acid sequence plus V-gene family, and excluded reads lacking a unique V-gene family. As a way to deal with suspected cross-contamination and a sequencing artifact, a later analysis dropped hundreds of nucleotide sequences that were highly shared and had low generation probability. In a later analysis, a clonal expansion index was calculated for each public chain from normalized within-repertoire ranks of inferred template counts. In a later analysis, generation probabilities were computed using a VDJ recombination model fitted to out-of-frame rearrangements, and the results were checked against IGoR. In a later analysis, hypergeometric tests were used to score TCR-TCR, TCR-HLA and TCR-CMV co-occurrence, with a repertoire-size bias correction applied to TCR pairs. A later analysis estimated false discovery rates by permuting HLA or CMV assignments 20 times. A later analysis grouped co-occurring TCRs with DBSCAN, adding TCRdist sequence similarity when clustering within HLA-allele-positive subsets. Repertoires with fewer than 30,000 or more than 120,000 public chains, plus five repertoires with anomalous nucleotide sharing, were excluded from co-occurrence clustering. TCRdb re-hosts the immuneACCESS table, in-frame sequences only. Its copies lack some clones; in the studies checked, an unresolved V gene accounts for under half of them, and the cause for the rest is not known. V, J and clone size are taken as reported in that table, and D and trimming were inferred from the DNA itself. This sample is represented by approximately 76,000 clones; around 70% of them were singletons. 16% of the sample is in the top ten clones.

The cohort was made up of around 720 healthy bone marrow donors. Cohort members were all nominally healthy when sampled, although unrecorded immune exposures were likely present. The donor was CMV seropositive and belonged to the group of 250 to 300 seropositive cohort members. A peripheral blood sample was collected from each donor, and TCR beta sequencing was performed on peripheral blood mononuclear cells. Genomic DNA extraction from the blood cell samples was performed with the Qiagen DNeasy Blood Extraction Kit. The germline V gene sets CDR1 to MGHDK and CDR2 to SYGVNS. V loses 1 base of germline sequence and J loses 2 bases, and the interval between the two ends is 12 bases. The CDR3, cysteine through phenylalanine, is 15 amino acids long. Only the CDR3 DNA stays, 45 bases, in frame from base 1. As concerns this clone: What this receptor recognizes is not known. Base-call qualities are not available, and no considerably larger clone is one nucleotide away.

Sequences were obtained from PBMCs. The clonotype comes from a woman in her 40s in good health and CMV-seropositive. The chain employs TRBV25-1 and TRBJ2-7; a weak D assignment points to TRBD2 (6 bases agree). The nucleotides are TGTGCCAGCAGTGAATTTGCGGGGCCTACCTACGAGCAGTACTTC. Its coded protein is CASSEFAGPTYEQYF.